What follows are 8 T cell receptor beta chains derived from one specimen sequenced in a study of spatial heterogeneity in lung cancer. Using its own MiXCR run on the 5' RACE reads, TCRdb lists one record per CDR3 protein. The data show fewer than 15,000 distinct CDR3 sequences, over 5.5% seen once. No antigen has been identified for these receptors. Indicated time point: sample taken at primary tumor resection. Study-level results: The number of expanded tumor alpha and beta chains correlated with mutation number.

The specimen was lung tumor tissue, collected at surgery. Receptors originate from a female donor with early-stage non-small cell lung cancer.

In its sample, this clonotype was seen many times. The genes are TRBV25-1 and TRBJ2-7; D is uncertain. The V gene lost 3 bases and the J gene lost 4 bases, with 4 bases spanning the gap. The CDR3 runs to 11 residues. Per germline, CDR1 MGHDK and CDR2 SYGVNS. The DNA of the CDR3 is TGTGCCAGCAGTGAGGGGTACGAGCAGTACTTC. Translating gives CASSEGYEQYF.

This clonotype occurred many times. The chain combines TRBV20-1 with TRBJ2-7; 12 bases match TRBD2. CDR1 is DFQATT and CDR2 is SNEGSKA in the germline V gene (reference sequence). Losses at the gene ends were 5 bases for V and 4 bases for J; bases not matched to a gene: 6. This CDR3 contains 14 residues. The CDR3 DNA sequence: TGCAGTGCTGAGCCTAGCGGGGGGGCTTACGAGCAGTACTTC. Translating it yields CSAEPSGGAYEQYF.

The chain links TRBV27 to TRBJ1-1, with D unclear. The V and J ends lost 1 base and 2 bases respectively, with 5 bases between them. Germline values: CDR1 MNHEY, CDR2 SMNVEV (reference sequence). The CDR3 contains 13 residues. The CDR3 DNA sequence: TGTGCCAGCAGTTTATTGACTAACACTGAAGCTTTCTTT. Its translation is CASSLLTNTEAFF.

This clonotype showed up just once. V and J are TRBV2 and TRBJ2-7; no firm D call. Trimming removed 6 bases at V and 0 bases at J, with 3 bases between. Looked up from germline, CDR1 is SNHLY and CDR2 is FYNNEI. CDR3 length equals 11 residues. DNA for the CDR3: TGTGCCAGCAGCCGCTCCTACGAGCAGTACTTC. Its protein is CASSRSYEQYF.

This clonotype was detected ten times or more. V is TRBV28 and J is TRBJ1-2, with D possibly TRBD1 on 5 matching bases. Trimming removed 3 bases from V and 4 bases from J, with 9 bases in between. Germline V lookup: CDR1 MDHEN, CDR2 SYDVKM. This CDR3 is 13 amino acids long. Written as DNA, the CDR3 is TGTGCCAGCAGTTTGTCGGGGACCTATGGCTACACCTTC. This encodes CASSLSGTYGYTF.

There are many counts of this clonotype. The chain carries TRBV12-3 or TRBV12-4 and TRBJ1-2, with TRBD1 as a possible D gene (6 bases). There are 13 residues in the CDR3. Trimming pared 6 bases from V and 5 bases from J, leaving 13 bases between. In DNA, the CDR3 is TGTGCCAGCAGCCCCGAGGACAGTTATGGCTACACCTTC. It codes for CASSPEDSYGYTF.

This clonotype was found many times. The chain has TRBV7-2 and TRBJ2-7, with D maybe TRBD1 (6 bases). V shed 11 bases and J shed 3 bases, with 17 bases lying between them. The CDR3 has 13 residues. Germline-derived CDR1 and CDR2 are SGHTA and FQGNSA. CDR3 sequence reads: CAGSQGPSYEQYF. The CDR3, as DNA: TGTGCCGGCTCACAGGGCCCAAGCTACGAGCAGTACTTC.

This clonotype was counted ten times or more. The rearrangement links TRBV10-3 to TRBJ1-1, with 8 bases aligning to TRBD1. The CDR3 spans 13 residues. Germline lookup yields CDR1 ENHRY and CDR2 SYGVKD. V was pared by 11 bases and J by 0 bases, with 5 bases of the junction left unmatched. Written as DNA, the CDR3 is TGTGCCGCCCAGGGGGCCTTGAACACTGAAGCTTTCTTT. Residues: CAAQGALNTEAFF.